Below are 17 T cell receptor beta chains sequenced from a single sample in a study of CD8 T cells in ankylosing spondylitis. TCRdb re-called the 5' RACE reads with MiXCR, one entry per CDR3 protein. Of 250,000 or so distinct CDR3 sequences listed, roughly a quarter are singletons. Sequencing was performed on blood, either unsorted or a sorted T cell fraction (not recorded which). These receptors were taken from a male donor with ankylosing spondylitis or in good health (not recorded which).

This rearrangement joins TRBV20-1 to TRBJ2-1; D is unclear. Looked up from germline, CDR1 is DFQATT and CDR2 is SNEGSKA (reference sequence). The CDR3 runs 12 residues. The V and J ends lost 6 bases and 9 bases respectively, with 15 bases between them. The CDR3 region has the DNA TGCAGTGCCCCCGGACCCACAACTGAGCAGTTCTTC. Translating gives CSAPGPTTEQFF.

This CDR3 reads CSARGGLAGDQETQYF. As DNA, the CDR3 is TGCAGTGCTAGAGGAGGTCTAGCGGGAGACCAAGAGACCCAGTACTTC. The rearrangement uses TRBV20-1 and TRBJ2-5; 10 nucleotides line up with TRBD2. This CDR3 has 16 amino acids. Germline CDR1 DFQATT, CDR2 SNEGSKA (reference sequence). V lost 1 base and J lost 0; bases outside the gene matches: 5.

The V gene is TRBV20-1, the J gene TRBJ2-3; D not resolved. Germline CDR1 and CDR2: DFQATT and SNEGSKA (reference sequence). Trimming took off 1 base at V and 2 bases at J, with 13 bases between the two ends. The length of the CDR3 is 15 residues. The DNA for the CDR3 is TGCAGTGCTAGAGCCATAGCCTACCTCACAGATACGCAGTATTTT. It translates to CSARAIAYLTDTQYF.

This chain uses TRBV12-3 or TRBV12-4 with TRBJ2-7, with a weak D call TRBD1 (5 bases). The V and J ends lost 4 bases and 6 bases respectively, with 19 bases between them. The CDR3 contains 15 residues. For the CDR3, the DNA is TGTGCCAGCAGTTCCTCCCCCAGGGCCGGGTTCGAGCAGTACTTC. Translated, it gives CASSSSPRAGFEQYF.

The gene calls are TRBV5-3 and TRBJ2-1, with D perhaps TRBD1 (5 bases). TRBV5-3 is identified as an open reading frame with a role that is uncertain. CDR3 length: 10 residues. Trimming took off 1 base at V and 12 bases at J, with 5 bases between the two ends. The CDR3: CARSLRGQFF. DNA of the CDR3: TGTGCCAGAAGCTTGAGGGGGCAGTTCTTC.

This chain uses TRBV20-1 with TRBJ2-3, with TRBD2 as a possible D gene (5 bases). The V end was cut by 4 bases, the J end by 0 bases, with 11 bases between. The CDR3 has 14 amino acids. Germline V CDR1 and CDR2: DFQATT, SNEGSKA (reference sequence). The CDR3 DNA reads TGCAGTGCTAAATCGAGCGGAAGCACAGATACGCAGTATTTT. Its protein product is CSAKSSGSTDTQYF.

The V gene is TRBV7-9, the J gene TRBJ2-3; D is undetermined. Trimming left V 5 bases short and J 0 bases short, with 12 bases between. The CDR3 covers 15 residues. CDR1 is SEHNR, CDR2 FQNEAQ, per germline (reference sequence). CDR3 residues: CASSPQSTSTDTQYF. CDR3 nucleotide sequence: TGTGCCAGCAGCCCACAGAGTACTAGCACAGATACGCAGTATTTT. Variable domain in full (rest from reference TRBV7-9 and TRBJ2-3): DTGVSQNPRHKITKRGQNVTFRCDPISEHNRLYWYRQTLGQGPEFLTYFQNEAQLEKSRLLSDRFSAERPKGSFSTLEIQRTEQGDSAMYLCASSPQSTSTDTQYFGPGTRLTVL.

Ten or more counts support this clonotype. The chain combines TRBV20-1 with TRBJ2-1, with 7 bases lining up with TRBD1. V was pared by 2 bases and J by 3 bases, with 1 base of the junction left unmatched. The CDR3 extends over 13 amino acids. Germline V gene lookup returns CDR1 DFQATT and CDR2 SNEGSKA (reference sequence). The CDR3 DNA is TGCAGTGCTAGACGGGACAGCTACAATGAGCAGTTCTTC. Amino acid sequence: CSARRDSYNEQFF.

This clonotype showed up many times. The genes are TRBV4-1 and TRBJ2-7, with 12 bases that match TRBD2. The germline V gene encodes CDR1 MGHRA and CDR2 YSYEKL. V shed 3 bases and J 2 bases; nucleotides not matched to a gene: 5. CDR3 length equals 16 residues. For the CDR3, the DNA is TGCGCCAGCAGCCAGATGACTAGCGGGGGAACCTACGAGCAGTACTTC. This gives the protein CASSQMTSGGTYEQYF.

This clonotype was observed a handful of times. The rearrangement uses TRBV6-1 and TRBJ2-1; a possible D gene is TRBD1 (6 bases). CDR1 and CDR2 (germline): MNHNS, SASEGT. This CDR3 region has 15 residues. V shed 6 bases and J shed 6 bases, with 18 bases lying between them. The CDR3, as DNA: TGTGCCAGCAGACCCCGGGACACCACCTCCAATGAGCAGTTCTTC. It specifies CASRPRDTTSNEQFF.

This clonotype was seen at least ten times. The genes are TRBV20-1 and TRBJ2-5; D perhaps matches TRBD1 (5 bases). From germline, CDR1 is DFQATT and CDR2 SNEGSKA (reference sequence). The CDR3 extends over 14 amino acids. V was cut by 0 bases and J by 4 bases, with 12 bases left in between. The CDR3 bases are TGCAGTGCTAGAGATCCTCAGGGTAGAGAGACCCAGTACTTC. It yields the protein CSARDPQGRETQYF.

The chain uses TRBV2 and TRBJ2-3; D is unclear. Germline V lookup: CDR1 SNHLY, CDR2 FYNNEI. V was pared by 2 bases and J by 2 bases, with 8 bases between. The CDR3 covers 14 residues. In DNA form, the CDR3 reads TGTGCCAGCAGTGAATGGGGATACACAGATACGCAGTATTTT. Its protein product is CASSEWGYTDTQYF.

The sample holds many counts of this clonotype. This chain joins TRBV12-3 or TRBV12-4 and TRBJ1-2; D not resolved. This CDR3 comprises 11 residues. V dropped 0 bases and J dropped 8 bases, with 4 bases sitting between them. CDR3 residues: CASSLARGYTF. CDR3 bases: TGTGCCAGCAGTTTAGCTAGGGGCTACACCTTC.

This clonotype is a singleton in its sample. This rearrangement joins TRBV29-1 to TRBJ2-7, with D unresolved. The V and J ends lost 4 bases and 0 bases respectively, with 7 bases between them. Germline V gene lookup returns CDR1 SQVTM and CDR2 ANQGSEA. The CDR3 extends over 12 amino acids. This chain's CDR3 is CSVAKGSYEQYF. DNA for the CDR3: TGCAGCGTTGCGAAGGGCTCCTACGAGCAGTACTTC.

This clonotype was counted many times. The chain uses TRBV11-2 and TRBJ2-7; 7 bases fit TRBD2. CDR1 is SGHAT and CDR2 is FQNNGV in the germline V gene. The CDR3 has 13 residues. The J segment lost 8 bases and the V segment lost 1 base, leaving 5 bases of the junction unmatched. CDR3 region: CASSLAGRVKQYF. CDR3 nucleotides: TGTGCCAGCAGCTTAGCGGGGAGGGTGAAGCAGTACTTC.

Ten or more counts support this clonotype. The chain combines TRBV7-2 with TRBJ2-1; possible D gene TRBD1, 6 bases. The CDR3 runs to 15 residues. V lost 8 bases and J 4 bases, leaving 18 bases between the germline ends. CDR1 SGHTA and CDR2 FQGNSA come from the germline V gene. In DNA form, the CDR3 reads TGTGCCAGCGCGAGGGGGATGGCTCGTTACAATGAGCAGTTCTTC. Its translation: CASARGMARYNEQFF.

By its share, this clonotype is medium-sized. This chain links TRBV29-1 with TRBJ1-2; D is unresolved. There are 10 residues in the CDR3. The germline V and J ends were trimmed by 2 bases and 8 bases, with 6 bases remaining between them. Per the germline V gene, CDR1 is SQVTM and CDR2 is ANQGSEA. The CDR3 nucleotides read TGCAGCGTTGAAACGGGAGGCTACACCTTC. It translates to CSVETGGYTF.